This is a list of T cell receptor beta chains from one sample in a study of shared clonotypes between healthy human individuals. Data came from immunoSEQ multiplex PCR; TCRdb stores just in-frame clones and leaves some out. The table lists 2,500,000 or so clones, over 85% of them singletons. Sequencing was carried out using naive CD4+ T cells from PBMCs. These TCRs come from a man in his late teens or twenties in good health. Some clones in this sample may be carry-over from other donors' samples. Both conserved end residues are part of each CDR3. The D gene is left open where the match is weak. Where a row states a size, it is once, few, many or the class of an expanded clone; other rows omit it.

J gene,D gene,clone size,V gene,CDR3 protein,CDR3 DNA
TRBJ2-2,TRBD1,NA,TRBV27,CASSLFNWDRGTGELFF,TGTGCCAGCAGTCTGTTTAATTGGGACAGGGGCACCGGGGAGCTGTTTTTT
TRBJ2-5,NA,NA,TRBV4-1,CASSQPVRGSQETQYF,TGCGCCAGCAGCCAACCCGTTAGGGGATCCCAAGAGACCCAGTACTTC
TRBJ2-2,NA,NA,TRBV7-7,CASSLSFGTPPATGELFF,TGTGCCAGCAGCTTAAGTTTTGGGACACCTCCCGCCACCGGGGAGCTGTTTTTT
TRBJ2-7,NA,NA,TRBV21-1,CASSKLGNVGEGEQYF,TGTGCCAGCAGCAAACTGGGTAACGTGGGAGAAGGCGAGCAGTACTTC
TRBJ2-2,NA,few,TRBV27,CASSYNTGELFF,TGTGCCAGCAGTTACAACACCGGGGAGCTGTTTTTT
TRBJ2-5,NA,NA,TRBV5-1,CASSGQNFQETQYF,TGCGCCAGCAGCGGGCAGAACTTCCAAGAGACCCAGTACTTC
TRBJ1-3,NA,NA,TRBV7-2,CASSSAGRNTIYF,TGTGCCAGCAGCTCTGCAGGGCGAAACACCATATATTTT
TRBJ1-2,NA,NA,TRBV7-2,CASSLGPRGPYGYTF,TGTGCCAGCAGCTTAGGTCCCAGGGGCCCCTATGGCTACACCTTC
TRBJ1-4,NA,NA,TRBV18,CASSPGAENEKLFF,TGTGCCAGCTCACCTGGGGCAGAGAATGAAAAACTGTTTTTT
TRBJ1-5,TRBD1,NA,TRBV2,CASRDRGLGQPQHF,TGTGCCAGCAGGGACAGGGGGTTAGGGCAGCCCCAGCATTTT
TRBJ1-1,NA,NA,TRBV6-6,CASSCGSGDFNTEAFF,TGTGCCAGCAGTTGCGGGTCAGGGGATTTCAACACTGAAGCTTTCTTT
TRBJ2-4,NA,NA,TRBV18,CASSPVQATQNIQYF,TGTGCCAGCTCACCAGTACAGGCGACCCAAAACATTCAGTACTTC
TRBJ2-7,TRBD2,NA,TRBV27,CASSLRVTSGRDEQYF,TGTGCCAGCAGTTTAAGGGTGACTAGCGGGAGAGATGAGCAGTACTTC
TRBJ1-1,TRBD1,NA,TRBV5-4,CASSPTGANTEAFF,TGTGCCAGCAGCCCAACAGGGGCGAACACTGAAGCTTTCTTT
TRBJ2-1,TRBD2,NA,TRBV6-5,CASAPGLAGYNEQFF,TGTGCCAGCGCCCCCGGATTAGCGGGTTACAATGAGCAGTTCTTC
TRBJ1-4,NA,NA,TRBV18,CASSYSVMGEKLFF,TGTGCCAGCTCGTACAGCGTTATGGGCGAAAAACTGTTTTTT
TRBJ1-1,NA,NA,TRBV7-2,CASSLSDTKNTEAFF,TGTGCCAGCAGCTTAAGTGACACTAAGAACACTGAAGCTTTCTTT
TRBJ2-3,NA,NA,TRBV5-1,CASSFLAHSTDTQYF,TGCGCCAGCAGCTTCCTAGCCCATAGCACAGATACGCAGTATTTT
TRBJ1-1,NA,NA,TRBV30,CAWSVRGRVVTEAFF,TGTGCCTGGAGTGTTAGGGGCAGGGTGGTCACTGAAGCTTTCTTT
TRBJ2-7,TRBD2,NA,TRBV10-3,CAITGLAGAEQYF,TGTGCCATCACTGGACTAGCGGGAGCAGAGCAGTACTTC
TRBJ1-5,NA,NA,TRBV19,CASSFFNSNQPQHF,TGTGCCAGTTCATTTTTTAATAGCAATCAGCCCCAGCATTTT
TRBJ1-3,TRBD1,NA,TRBV2,CASSLTGAGNTIYF,TGTGCCAGCAGCCTGACAGGGGCTGGAAACACCATATATTTT
TRBJ1-3,NA,NA,TRBV6-5,CASSSGAGNTIYF,TGTGCCAGCAGTTCAGGGGCCGGAAACACCATATATTTT
TRBJ1-1,NA,NA,TRBV11-2,CASSLATPHEAFF,TGTGCCAGCAGCTTAGCGACCCCCCATGAAGCTTTCTTT
TRBJ2-1,NA,once,TRBV7-2,CASSRTAGQLSSYNEQFF,TGTGCCAGCAGCCGTACCGCGGGACAGCTAAGCTCCTACAATGAGCAGTTCTTC
TRBJ2-3,NA,NA,TRBV6-1,CASSLGVGDTQYF,TGTGCCAGCAGTCTAGGGGTTGGCGATACGCAGTATTTT
TRBJ1-1,NA,NA,TRBV7-2,CASSHTDSGTPRGTEAFF,TGTGCCAGCAGCCACACTGACTCCGGGACCCCCAGGGGCACTGAAGCTTTCTTT